Shown below are 7 T cell receptor beta chains from a single sample sequenced in a study of OX40 agonist ivuxolimab in advanced cancers. Profiling relied on immunoSEQ multiplex PCR, and the TCRdb table lists in-frame clones only, not all of them. The data hold roughly 63,000 clones, with approximately 89% observed a single time. Sequenced material: CD4+ or CD8+ T cells sorted from blood, taken in a trial of the OX40 agonist ivuxolimab. All receptors derive from an adult with an advanced solid tumor such as melanoma, head and neck, liver or kidney cancer.

This clone was counted a single time. The chain combines TRBV27 with TRBJ1-1; TRBD1 matches 11 bases. CDR1 is MNHEY and CDR2 is SMNVEV in the germline V gene (reference sequence). CDR3 length: 15 residues. The V and J ends lost 5 bases and 5 bases, in that order; junction bases with no gene match: 7. In DNA, the CDR3 is TGTGCCAGCAGTCTCAGGACAGGGGGCGCAACTGAAGCTTTCTTT. It specifies CASSLRTGGATEAFF.

The chain carries TRBV27 and TRBJ1-1; D unclear. This CDR3 comprises 12 residues. Looked up from germline, CDR1 is MNHEY and CDR2 is SMNVEV (reference sequence). V lost 6 bases and J 5 bases, leaving 10 bases between the germline ends. CDR3 sequence: CASRQGLTEAFF. The CDR3 DNA is TGTGCCAGCAGACAAGGGTTAACTGAAGCTTTCTTT.

This clone was recorded only once. The rearrangement uses TRBV29-1 and TRBJ1-3; possible D gene TRBD1, 5 bases. V shed 4 bases and J shed 0 bases, with 10 bases lying between them. Germline V gene lookup returns CDR1 SQVTM and CDR2 ANQGSEA. There are 14 residues in the CDR3. The CDR3 here is CSVGLGHSGNTIYF. CDR3 sequence (DNA): TGCAGCGTTGGACTGGGGCACTCTGGAAACACCATATATTTT.

The rearrangement uses TRBV9 and TRBJ2-5, with TRBD1 matching 7 bases. The trim removed 0 bases at V and 5 bases at J, leaving 7 bases unmatched. CDR1 is SGDLS, CDR2 YYNGEE, per germline. The CDR3 is made up of 15 amino acids. CDR3 residues: CASSVEGTAAETQYF. The DNA of the CDR3 is TGTGCCAGCAGCGTAGAGGGGACAGCCGCGGAGACCCAGTACTTC.

This sequence joins TRBV27 and TRBJ2-5; no definite D call. Germline CDR1 is MNHEY and CDR2 is SMNVEV (reference sequence). The CDR3 totals 12 residues. V lost 6 bases and J 1 base, leaving 6 bases between the germline ends. The CDR3 region has the DNA TGTGCCAGCAGGGGTCTCCAAGAGACCCAGTACTTC. Its protein product is CASRGLQETQYF.

The chain joins TRBV7-9 to TRBJ2-7; tentatively, D is TRBD1 or TRBD2 (5 bases each). CDR1 is SEHNR, CDR2 FQNEAQ, per germline (reference sequence). V was clipped by 8 bases and J by 3 bases, with 11 bases between them. This CDR3 comprises 12 residues. CDR3 sequence reads: CASRDGLYEQYF. CDR3 sequence (DNA): TGTGCCAGCCGGGACGGCCTCTACGAGCAGTACTTC.

Worth noting for this clone: Other DNA sequences within the sample encode an identical CDR3. The chain has TRBV5-1 and TRBJ1-6; 7 nucleotides agree with TRBD1. Looked up from germline, CDR1 is SGHRS and CDR2 is YFSETQ. The CDR3 is 15 amino acids. Trimming took 0 bases from V and 6 from J; bases not matched to a gene: 3. CDR3 residues: CASSLGQGGNSPLHF. The CDR3 DNA follows: TGCGCCAGCAGCTTGGGCCAGGGGGGTAATTCACCCCTCCACTTT.